This T cell receptor (beta chain) was sequenced for a study of shared clonotypes between healthy human individuals. CD4+ cell separation produced CD45RA+ naive and CD45RA-negative memory subsets. This table comes from immunoSEQ multiplex PCR, and its TCRdb copy is limited to in-frame clones, with some not included. The sample has millions of clones; 85% to 95% are singletons. The origin of this receptor is a man between 18 and 35 years old in good health. Sequenced: naive CD4+ T cells sorted from blood. The subset: CD45RA+ positively selected.

The CDR3: CASSSLSRLAGPYEQYF. CDR3 sequence (DNA): TGTGCCAGCAGTTCGCTGAGCAGACTAGCGGGGCCCTACGAGCAGTACTTC. This chain uses TRBV27 with TRBJ2-7; 11 bases fit TRBD2. The CDR3 totals 17 residues. V trimming: 4 bases; J trimming: 2 bases; junction bases outside the gene matches: 10. The germline gives CDR1 MNHEY, CDR2 SMNVEV (reference sequence).